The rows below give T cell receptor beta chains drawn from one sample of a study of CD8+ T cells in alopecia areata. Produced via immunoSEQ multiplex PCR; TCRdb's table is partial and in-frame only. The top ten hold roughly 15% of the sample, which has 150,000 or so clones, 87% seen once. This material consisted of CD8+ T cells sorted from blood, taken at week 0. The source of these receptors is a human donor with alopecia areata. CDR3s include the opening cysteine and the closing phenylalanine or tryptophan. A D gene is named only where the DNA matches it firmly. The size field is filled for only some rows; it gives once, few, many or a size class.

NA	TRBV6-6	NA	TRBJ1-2	CASSYWEGYTF	TGTGCCAGCAGTTACTGGGAGGGCTACACCTTC
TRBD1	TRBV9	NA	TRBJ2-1	CASSANPTGSSYNEQFF	TGTGCCAGCAGCGCCAACCCGACAGGGAGCTCCTACAATGAGCAGTTCTTC
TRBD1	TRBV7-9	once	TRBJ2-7	CASSVIQGSDWHEQYF	TGTGCCAGCAGCGTTATACAGGGGTCGGATTGGCACGAGCAGTACTTC
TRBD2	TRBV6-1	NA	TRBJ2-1	CASSEEAGGPNEQFF	TGTGCCAGCAGTGAAGAAGCGGGGGGGCCCAATGAGCAGTTCTTC
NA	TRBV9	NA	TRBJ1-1	CASSVGYGTEAFF	TGTGCCAGCAGCGTCGGGTACGGAACTGAAGCTTTCTTT
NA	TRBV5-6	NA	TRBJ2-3	CASSLGLGPDTQYF	TGTGCCAGCAGCTTGGGGCTCGGACCAGATACGCAGTATTTT
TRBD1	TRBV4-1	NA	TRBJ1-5	CASSQDTGAQPQHF	TGCGCCAGCAGCCAAGACACAGGGGCTCAGCCCCAGCATTTT
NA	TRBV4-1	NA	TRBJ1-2	CASSQEGQRGGYTF	TGCGCCAGCAGCCAAGAAGGGCAGCGGGGTGGCTACACCTTC
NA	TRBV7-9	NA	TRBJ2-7	CASSPRGGYEQYF	TGTGCCAGCAGCCCACGAGGGGGCTACGAGCAGTACTTC
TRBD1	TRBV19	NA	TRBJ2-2	CASIYQGDTGELFF	TGTGCCAGTATCTATCAGGGGGACACCGGGGAGCTGTTTTTT
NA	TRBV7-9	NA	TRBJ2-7	CASSSESSYEQYF	TGTGCCAGCAGCTCCGAGAGCTCCTACGAGCAGTACTTC
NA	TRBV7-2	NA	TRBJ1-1	CASSHTTATEAFF	TGTGCCAGCAGTCACACGACGGCCACTGAAGCTTTCTTT
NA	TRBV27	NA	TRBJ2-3	CASSLGDTQYF	TGTGCCAGCAGTTTAGGGGATACGCAGTATTTT
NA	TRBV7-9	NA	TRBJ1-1	CASSSLENTEAFF	TGTGCCAGCAGCTCCCTCGAGAACACTGAAGCTTTCTTT
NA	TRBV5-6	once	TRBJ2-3	CASEGGLADTQYF	TGTGCCAGCGAAGGGGGACTCGCGGATACGCAGTATTTT
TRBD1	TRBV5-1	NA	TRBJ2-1	CASSLGQGDNEQFF	TGCGCCAGCAGCTTGGGACAGGGGGACAATGAGCAGTTCTTC
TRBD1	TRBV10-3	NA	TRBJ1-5	CAISEGTGGSQPQHF	TGTGCCATCAGTGAGGGGACAGGGGGCTCTCAGCCCCAGCATTTT
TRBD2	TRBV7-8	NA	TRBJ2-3	CASSPTGGAGGADTQYF	TGTGCCAGCAGCCCTACCGGGGGGGCGGGAGGCGCAGATACGCAGTATTTT